The 18 T cell receptor beta chains reported below all come from one sample, sequenced in a study of control samples from healthy donors and cancer patients. Method: immunoSEQ multiplex PCR; TCRdb's copy keeps in-frame clones and lacks some. The data contain 150,000 to 200,000 clones, around nine tenths of them singletons. Sequencing used blood. All receptors derive from a man aged 30 to 39 in good health.

The V gene is TRBV30, the J gene TRBJ1-2; TRBD1 agrees at 9 bases. Looked up from germline, CDR1 is GTSNPN and CDR2 is SVGIG (reference sequence). Germline trimming cut 4 bases from V and 6 bases from J; bases unmatched to any gene: 6. This CDR3 is built from 13 residues. For the CDR3, the DNA is TGTGCCTGGAAACTACAGGGGGCAAATGGCTACACCTTC. Its protein product is CAWKLQGANGYTF.

This clone was recorded once. The chain recombines TRBV25-1 with TRBJ2-3; 10 bases are shared with TRBD1. The V segment lost 6 bases and the J segment 4 bases; nucleotides outside the gene matches: 16. CDR3 length: 18 amino acids. Germline CDR1 reads MGHDK; CDR2 reads SYGVNS. The CDR3 DNA is TGTGCCAGCAGGAGGGCCCCGGGACAGGGGATAGGGGCAGATACGCAGTATTTT. Amino acid sequence: CASRRAPGQGIGADTQYF.

The sample holds a few counts of this clone. The chain recombines TRBV25-1 with TRBJ1-1, with D possibly being TRBD1 (5 bases). Germline V CDR1 and CDR2: MGHDK, SYGVNS. V was shortened by 2 bases and J by 4 bases, with 11 bases between the two germline ends. CDR3 length: 14 amino acids. DNA for the CDR3: TGTGCCAGCAGTGAACCGGGTACAGGCACTGAAGCTTTCTTT. As protein: CASSEPGTGTEAFF.

This chain uses TRBV3-1 (or the pseudogene TRBV3-2) with TRBJ2-1; D ambiguous. V shed 1 base and J shed 1 base, with 8 bases lying between them. This CDR3 contains 15 residues. Germline CDR1 reads LGHDT; CDR2 reads YNNKEL (reference sequence). This CDR3 is CASSQGARSYNEQFF. In DNA, the CDR3 is TGTGCCAGCAGCCAAGGGGCCCGATCCTACAATGAGCAGTTCTTC.

The chain combines TRBV2 with TRBJ1-5; weak D call: TRBD1 (6 bases). V was cut by 6 bases and J by 1 base, with 10 bases left in between. The CDR3 length is 14 residues. Germline V gives CDR1 SNHLY, CDR2 FYNNEI. CDR3 protein: CASRQGSSNQPQHF. CDR3 DNA: TGTGCCAGCAGACAGGGCAGCAGCAATCAGCCCCAGCATTTT.

The rearrangement links TRBV7-6 to TRBJ2-2; 8 nucleotides match TRBD2. There are 19 residues in the CDR3. Germline V lookup: CDR1 SGHVS, CDR2 FNYEAQ. V lost 0 bases, J lost 1 base, and 10 bases stayed unmatched. CDR3: CASSLAVVGAGVNTGELFF. In nucleotides, the CDR3 is TGTGCCAGCAGCTTAGCCGTAGTAGGAGCGGGGGTGAACACCGGGGAGCTGTTTTTT.

The chain links TRBV11-2 to TRBJ1-1; no clear D gene. The CDR3 sequence is 15 residues long. The germline V gene encodes CDR1 SGHAT and CDR2 FQNNGV. Trimming took 5 bases from V and 4 from J, leaving 17 bases between them. This CDR3 reads CASSTAEGRVTEAFF. In nucleotides, the CDR3 is TGTGCCAGCAGCACCGCCGAAGGAAGAGTCACTGAAGCTTTCTTT. The variable domain in full, completed from reference TRBV11-2 and TRBJ1-1, reads EAGVAQSPRYKIIEKRQSVAFWCNPISGHATLYWYQQILGQGPKLLIQFQNNGVVDDSQLPKDRFSAERLKGVDSTLKIQPAKLEDSAVYLCASSTAEGRVTEAFFGQGTRLTVV.

The chain has TRBV6-6 and TRBJ2-1, with TRBD2 matching over 8 bases. In germline, CDR1 is MNHNY, CDR2 SVGAGI (reference sequence). The CDR3 length is 14 residues. V was clipped by 8 bases and J by 0 bases; unmatched bases: 3. CDR3 sequence: CASGSGGSYNEQFF. The CDR3, as DNA: TGTGCCAGCGGGAGCGGGGGCTCCTACAATGAGCAGTTCTTC.

The chain carries TRBV5-3 and TRBJ2-5; possibly TRBD1 or TRBD2 for D (5 bases each). TRBV5-3 is treated as an ORF (open reading frame) with a function not yet certain. The V end lost 4 bases, the J end lost 3 bases, and 19 bases lay between the germline ends. The CDR3 covers 16 residues. The CDR3: CARSPQRDQTKETQYF. CDR3 bases: TGTGCCAGAAGCCCTCAGAGGGACCAAACCAAAGAGACCCAGTACTTC.

V and J are TRBV19 and TRBJ1-2; D is undetermined. Germline V lookup: CDR1 LNHDA, CDR2 SQIVND (reference sequence). The CDR3 extends over 13 amino acids. V was trimmed by 3 bases and J by 4 bases, leaving 9 bases between them. The CDR3 bases are TGTGCCAGTAGTATGACTCCCCCCTATGGCTACACCTTC. Protein product: CASSMTPPYGYTF.

This chain links TRBV24-1 with TRBJ2-3; no firm D call. Germline V lookup: CDR1 KGHDR, CDR2 SFDVKD. Trimming left V 1 base short and J 1 base short, with 2 bases between. The CDR3 is made up of 13 amino acids. The CDR3 protein is CATSDFRTDTQYF. CDR3 coding DNA: TGTGCCACCAGTGATTTTCGCACAGATACGCAGTATTTT.

The chain uses TRBV5-1 and TRBJ2-5, with D unclear. The CDR3 contains 13 residues. From germline, CDR1 is SGHRS and CDR2 YFSETQ. Between the trimmed V and J ends, which lost 0 bases and 5 bases, there was a span of 8 bases. The CDR3 here is CASSLGQSETQYF. The CDR3 DNA is TGCGCCAGCAGCTTGGGCCAGAGCGAGACCCAGTACTTC.

Concerning this clone itself: This same CDR3 is encoded by further DNA sequences in the sample. V gene TRBV6-2 or TRBV6-3 combines with J gene TRBJ2-1; 9 positions match TRBD2. This CDR3 is built from 15 residues. Per germline, CDR1 MNHEY and CDR2 SVGEGT. The trim removed 2 bases at V and 4 bases at J, leaving 3 bases unmatched. DNA for the CDR3: TGTGCCAGCAGTTACGGCGGGGGGGCTTACAATGAGCAGTTCTTC. Translation: CASSYGGGAYNEQFF.

The V call is TRBV10-3, the J call TRBJ2-2; 7 nucleotides agree with TRBD1. The trim removed 6 bases at V and 5 bases at J, leaving 6 bases unmatched. The V gene's germline CDR1 is ENHRY and CDR2 SYGVKD. This CDR3 region has 14 residues. In DNA form, the CDR3 reads TGTGCCATCAGCGACAGGGTGGCGACCGGGGAGCTGTTTTTT. Translating it yields CAISDRVATGELFF.

The rearrangement uses TRBV7-2 and TRBJ2-5, with D unclear. Germline values: CDR1 SGHTA, CDR2 FQGNSA. V was trimmed by 5 bases and J by 7 bases, leaving 14 bases between them. There are 13 residues in the CDR3. The CDR3 is CASSPRLRGTQYF. The CDR3 nucleotides read TGTGCCAGCAGCCCTCGGCTACGCGGGACCCAGTACTTC. Full variable domain (outside the CDR3, taken from reference TRBV7-2 and TRBJ2-5): GAGVSQSPSNKVTEKGKDVELRCDPISGHTALYWYRQSLGQGLEFLIYFQGNSAPDKSGLPSDRFSAERTGGSVSTLTIQRTQQEDSAVYLCASSPRLRGTQYFGPGTRLLVL.

The J gene is TRBJ2-7, the V gene TRBV27; 7 bases are shared with TRBD2. This CDR3 comprises 15 residues. Trimming removed 2 bases from V and 0 bases from J; junction bases left unmatched: 4. Germline V gives CDR1 MNHEY, CDR2 SMNVEV (reference sequence). In DNA, the CDR3 is TGTGCCAGCAGTTTAGGTTGGACTAGCTCCTACGAGCAGTACTTC. This codes for CASSLGWTSSYEQYF.

The chain links TRBV25-1 to TRBJ2-1, with 8 bases identical to TRBD1. Germline-derived CDR1 and CDR2 are MGHDK and SYGVNS. After removal of 6 bases from V and 0 bases from J, the junction contained 4 bases not matched to a gene. The CDR3 is made up of 15 amino acids. This CDR3 reads CASSKGQASYNEQFF. Here the CDR3 DNA reads TGTGCCAGCAGCAAGGGACAGGCCTCCTACAATGAGCAGTTCTTC.

V and J are TRBV13 and TRBJ2-7, with 13 bases fitting TRBD2. The trim removed 5 bases at V and 3 bases at J, leaving 7 bases unmatched. The V gene's germline CDR1 is PRHDT and CDR2 FYEKMQ (reference sequence). The CDR3 extends over 16 amino acids. CDR3: CASSGRLAGGFYEQYF. The CDR3, as DNA: TGTGCCAGCAGCGGGAGACTAGCGGGAGGCTTCTACGAGCAGTACTTC.